This T cell receptor (beta chain) is drawn from a study of blood T cell repertoires in COVID-19. Overall study context: The United States, Italy and Spain were the sources of the acute and convalescent COVID-19 samples.

The age range of participants was about 18 to 95 years, with residence in about 25 US areas. In Cohort 3, a recovered donor had either two negative PCRs, clearance, or symptom resolution. Germline assignment: CDR1 SGHRS and CDR2 YFSETQ. V shed 4 bases and J 5 bases; nucleotides not matched to a gene: 8. This CDR3 has 15 amino acids. Under the authors' procedure: Reference gene primer amplification in the assay estimated nucleated cell counts. The repertoire was sequenced with immunoSEQ multiplex PCR; TCRdb's copy has only in-frame clones and lacks some. The V and J calls and the clone size are those of that table, but D and trimming were determined from the DNA. Of over 250,000 clones in the sample, more than 80% were seen once.

The material sequenced was PBMCs or T cells enriched from blood (not recorded which). This TCR was sampled from a woman in her thirties who had recovered from COVID-19. J is TRBJ2-7 and V is TRBV5-1; 11 bases are a match to TRBD2. The CDR3 region has the DNA TGCGCCAGCAGCCAACTAGCGGGAGCTTGGAACGAGCAGTACTTC. Translated: CASSQLAGAWNEQYF.